This passage covers 10 T cell receptor beta chains from one sample sequenced in a study of graft-versus-host responses after intestinal transplantation. The assay was immunoSEQ multiplex PCR, and TCRdb's table has in-frame clones only and misses some. This repertoire shows about 18,000 clones, 90% found once; its top ten account for approximately 1.9%. Sequencing used PBMCs, obtained less than 400 days after transplant. These receptors all stem from a human patient who received an intestinal transplant, so some T cells may come from the graft donor.

The chain combines TRBV19 with TRBJ2-5, with 10 nucleotides matching TRBD2. The CDR3 runs 15 residues. Germline V gene data show CDR1 as LNHDA and CDR2 as SQIVND (reference sequence). Trimming cost V 10 bases and J 5 bases; bases outside gene matches: 13. As DNA, the CDR3 is TGTGCCAACCCCGTTGCTAGCGGGAGAGTGGAGACCCAGTACTTC. Its protein product is CANPVASGRVETQYF.

V usage is TRBV2 and J usage is TRBJ1-6; 7 nucleotides align to TRBD1. The CDR3 extends over 15 amino acids. Germline lookup yields CDR1 SNHLY and CDR2 FYNNEI. V dropped 11 bases and J dropped 3; count of bases not matched to a gene: 10. The DNA for the CDR3 is TGTGCCTCTAAAAGGGGACAGAACTATAATTCACCCCTCCACTTT. Translation: CASKRGQNYNSPLHF.

The chain links TRBV7-2 to TRBJ2-3; 13 positions agree with TRBD2. The ends lost 4 bases at V and 6 bases at J; junction bases unmatched: 13. CDR3 size: 18 residues. The V gene's germline CDR1 is SGHTA and CDR2 FQGNSA. The CDR3: CASSYGLAGALSRDTQYF. In nucleotides, the CDR3 is TGTGCCAGCAGCTATGGACTAGCGGGGGCCCTGAGCAGGGATACGCAGTATTTT.

The J gene is TRBJ1-3, the V gene TRBV14; unclear D gene. With 1 base removed from V and 4 bases from J, the gap between germline ends came to 5 bases. The germline V gene has CDR1 SGHDN and CDR2 FVKESK. The CDR3 contains 13 residues. In DNA form, the CDR3 reads TGTGCCAGCAGCCAAGTGGGCGGAAACACCATATATTTT. Its protein is CASSQVGGNTIYF.

V and J are TRBV2 and TRBJ2-2, with D possibly being TRBD1 (5 bases). The CDR3 is 15 amino acids. Germline CDR1 and CDR2: SNHLY and FYNNEI. V was pared by 3 bases and J by 0 bases, with 8 bases between. The CDR3 DNA reads TGTGCCAGCAGTGACAGGGCCACGAACACCGGGGAGCTGTTTTTT. This gives the protein CASSDRATNTGELFF.

The CDR3 nucleotides are TGTGCCAGCAGCTTAGGCCCCCCGACAGGAGGCACTGAAGCTTTCTTT. Amino acid sequence: CASSLGPPTGGTEAFF. The chain recombines TRBV7-8 with TRBJ1-1, with a possible D match to TRBD1 (6 bases). Trimming removed 1 base at V and 4 bases at J, with 16 bases between. CDR3 length equals 16 residues. Germline V lookup: CDR1 SGHVS, CDR2 FQNEAQ.

The rearrangement joins TRBV7-3 to TRBJ2-2, with TRBD2 matching 8 bases. This CDR3 comprises 13 residues. Germline CDR1 reads SGHTA; CDR2 reads FQGTGA. J was trimmed by 5 bases and V by 7 bases; bases with no gene match: 3. DNA for the CDR3: TGTGCCAGCACCCGCGGGGGGACCGGGGAGCTGTTTTTT. Its protein product is CASTRGGTGELFF.

The chain combines TRBV6-5 with TRBJ2-5; 8 nucleotides match TRBD1. Germline V gene lookup returns CDR1 MNHEY and CDR2 SVGAGI. V lost 5 bases, J lost 5 bases, and 7 bases stayed unmatched. The CDR3 extends over 14 amino acids. CDR3 sequence (DNA): TGTGCCAGCAGTGGCCAGGACAGGGACGAGACCCAGTACTTC. It is translated as CASSGQDRDETQYF.

V gene TRBV6-5 combines with J gene TRBJ1-2; no firm D call. V was clipped by 7 bases and J by 4 bases, with 13 bases between them. CDR1 is MNHEY and CDR2 is SVGAGI in the germline V gene. The CDR3 is 13 residues long. CDR3 bases: TGTGCCAGCACCGAAAGGGCTTCCTATGGCTACACCTTC. It translates to CASTERASYGYTF.

This chain joins TRBV7-9 and TRBJ2-5, with a tentative D call TRBD2 (5 bases). Germline lookup yields CDR1 SEHNR and CDR2 FQNEAQ (reference sequence). V dropped 3 bases and J dropped 0 bases, with 8 bases sitting between them. There are 14 residues in the CDR3. CDR3 amino acids: CASSFFGNQETQYF. For the CDR3, the DNA is TGTGCCAGCAGCTTCTTCGGGAACCAAGAGACCCAGTACTTC.